Below, one T cell receptor beta chain is given with its context. Its antigen is currently unknown. This CDR3 contains 14 residues. Losses at the gene ends were 5 bases for V and 2 bases for J; bases not matched to a gene: 4. CDR1 LNHDA and CDR2 SQIVND come from the germline V gene (reference sequence). This sample is drawn from a study of T cell responses to AZD1222 COVID-19 vaccine. General study results and limits: Two AZD1222 administrations were followed by greater Spike-specific TCR breadth and depth. Unmutated variant regions reportedly attract nearly half of all spike-specific TCRs. Females outnumbered males among donors, who were mostly white British; clonal diversity was possibly underestimated. Dominant CD4 TCR responses targeted spike regions 160-218 and 743-854.

The protocol was immunoSEQ multiplex PCR, while the TCRdb copy is restricted to in-frame clones and leaves out a portion. This sample has 120,000 to 150,000 clones, with more than 80% found just once. V usage is TRBV19 and J usage is TRBJ1-2, with 8 bases matching TRBD1. Sequencing used peripheral blood, obtained on day 0 of MenACWY control vaccination. The clonotype comes from an adult in good health. Written as DNA, the CDR3 is TGTGCCAGTAGTCTGAGGACAGGGAACTATGGCTACACCTTC. Translation gives CASSLRTGNYGYTF. Drawing the rest from reference TRBV19 and TRBJ1-2, the complete variable domain is DGGITQSPKYLFRKEGQNVTLSCEQNLNHDAMYWYRQDPGQGLRLIYYSQIVNDFQKGDIAEGYSVSREKKESFPLTVTSAQKNPTAFYLCASSLRTGNYGYTFGSGTRLTVV.